One sample yielded the 18 T cell receptor beta chains listed below, sequenced in a study of OX40 agonist ivuxolimab in advanced cancers. Sequencing was performed with immunoSEQ multiplex PCR; in TCRdb, only in-frame clones are kept and a portion is missing. The table lists 87,000 or so clones, about 87% of them singletons, with 1.5% to 2% in the top ten. Source: CD4+ or CD8+ T cells sorted from blood, taken in a trial of the OX40 agonist ivuxolimab. The receptors were gathered from an adult with an advanced solid tumor such as melanoma, head and neck, liver or kidney cancer.

The CDR3 DNA sequence: TGTGCCAGCAGTGAAGCGCGCCCAGCCTCTGGAAACACCATATATTTT. This encodes CASSEARPASGNTIYF. V and J are TRBV6-1 and TRBJ1-3; D uncertain. The V gene's germline CDR1 is MNHNS and CDR2 SASEGT. This CDR3 has 16 residues. Deletions cut 0 bases from V and 0 bases from J, with 9 bases between.

This rearrangement joins TRBV28 to TRBJ1-1; 7 bases fit TRBD1. Germline values: CDR1 MDHEN, CDR2 SYDVKM. The junction had 4 bases not matched to a gene; V was cut back by 5 bases and J by 1 base. CDR3 size: 14 residues. The DNA for the CDR3 is TGTGCCAGCAGTGACAGGGCCGCGAACACTGAAGCTTTCTTT. Its protein product is CASSDRAANTEAFF. Variable domain in full (rest from reference TRBV28 and TRBJ1-1): DVKVTQSSRYLVKRTGEKVFLECVQDMDHENMFWYRQDPGLGLRLIYFSYDVKMKEKGDIPEGYSVSREKKERFSLILESASTNQTSMYLCASSDRAANTEAFFGQGTRLTVV.

This chain uses TRBV5-6 with TRBJ1-1; possible D gene TRBD1, 5 bases. V dropped 0 bases and J dropped 2 bases, with 11 bases sitting between them. This CDR3 has 15 residues. From germline, CDR1 is SGHDT and CDR2 YYEEEE. Written as DNA, the CDR3 is TGTGCCAGCAGCTTGGTAACCAGGACAAACACTGAAGCTTTCTTT. Amino acids: CASSLVTRTNTEAFF.

This clone was observed a single time. The chain recombines TRBV28 with TRBJ1-5, with D possibly TRBD1 on 5 matching bases. The CDR3 runs to 15 residues. Trimming stripped 7 bases from V and 0 bases from J, with 13 bases between. Germline V gene data show CDR1 as MDHEN and CDR2 as SYDVKM. The chain's CDR3 is CASNRGGGSNQPQHF. The CDR3 nucleotides are TGTGCCAGCAACCGGGGGGGTGGTAGCAATCAGCCCCAGCATTTT.

The chain combines TRBV7-2 with TRBJ2-7; 10 bases align to TRBD2. The J segment lost 2 bases and the V segment lost 0 bases, leaving 1 base of the junction unmatched. The germline V gene encodes CDR1 SGHTA and CDR2 FQGNSA. The CDR3 runs to 15 residues. In DNA, the CDR3 is TGTGCCAGCAGCTTAGCGAGCGGGGGGGCCTACGAGCAGTACTTC. Translated, it gives CASSLASGGAYEQYF. Based on the CDR3 plus reference TRBV7-2 and TRBJ2-7, the full variable domain is GAGVSQSPSNKVTEKGKDVELRCDPISGHTALYWYRQSLGQGLEFLIYFQGNSAPDKSGLPSDRFSAERTGGSVSTLTIQRTQQEDSAVYLCASSLASGGAYEQYFGPGTRLTVT.

The gene calls are TRBV7-2 and TRBJ1-1, with D perhaps TRBD1 (5 bases). The CDR3 is made up of 16 amino acids. The germline V gene encodes CDR1 SGHTA and CDR2 FQGNSA. Trimming took 1 base from V and 5 from J, leaving 17 bases between them. In nucleotides, the CDR3 is TGTGCCAGCAGCTTAGACGCCATAGGGAGGGGTACTGAAGCTTTCTTT. Translating it yields CASSLDAIGRGTEAFF.

This chain connects TRBV6-5 to TRBJ1-2; weak D call: TRBD1 (6 bases). Germline assignment: CDR1 MNHEY and CDR2 SVGAGI. The CDR3 length is 11 residues. V shed 8 bases and J shed 8 bases, with 12 bases lying between them. CDR3 sequence reads: CASGTGFGYTF. The CDR3 nucleotides read TGTGCCAGCGGAACAGGGTTCGGCTACACCTTC.

This clone was detected only a few times. The rearrangement uses TRBV7-2 and TRBJ1-5, with D possibly TRBD1 on 5 matching bases. The CDR3 contains 15 residues. Germline V lookup: CDR1 SGHTA, CDR2 FQGNSA. The ends were cut back, 5 bases at V and 3 bases at J, with 14 bases in the middle. The CDR3: CASSPASGNNQPQHF. CDR3 sequence (DNA): TGTGCCAGCAGCCCCGCCTCAGGGAACAATCAGCCCCAGCATTTT.

This clone was counted once. The rearrangement links TRBV11-2 to TRBJ2-7, with 9 bases identical to TRBD2. Germline loops: CDR1 SGHAT, CDR2 FQNNGV. Germline trimming cut 5 bases from V and 6 bases from J; bases unmatched to any gene: 11. The CDR3 is 15 amino acids. CDR3 sequence reads: CASSPAGGGTGEQYF. The CDR3, as DNA: TGTGCCAGCAGCCCGGCGGGGGGGGGTACAGGCGAGCAGTACTTC.

V gene TRBV19 combines with J gene TRBJ2-3; 7 nucleotides line up with TRBD1. J was trimmed by 1 base and V by 2 bases; bases with no gene match: 6. The CDR3 contains 16 residues. Germline CDR1 is LNHDA and CDR2 is SQIVND (reference sequence). This chain's CDR3 is CASSINRGDGTDTQYF. CDR3 sequence (DNA): TGTGCCAGTAGTATAAACAGGGGTGATGGCACAGATACGCAGTATTTT.

The chain combines TRBV18 with TRBJ2-7; TRBD2 might be the D (6 bases). In germline, CDR1 is KGHSH, CDR2 LQKENI. There are 15 residues in the CDR3. Trimming removed 3 bases at V and 2 bases at J, with 14 bases between. Here the CDR3 DNA reads TGTGCCAGCTCACCCGGGACTCGCACAACCTACGAGCAGTACTTC. Translating it yields CASSPGTRTTYEQYF. The full variable domain, its missing parts supplied by reference TRBV18 and TRBJ2-7, is NAGVMQNPRHLVRRRGQEARLRCSPMKGHSHVYWYRQLPEEGLKFMVYLQKENIIDESGMPKERFSAEFPKEGPSILRIQQVVRGDSAAYFCASSPGTRTTYEQYFGPGTRLTVT.

The chain uses TRBV27 and TRBJ2-1, with D possibly being TRBD2 (5 bases). Germline lookup yields CDR1 MNHEY and CDR2 SMNVEV (reference sequence). Trimming pared 3 bases from V and 2 bases from J, leaving 17 bases between. The CDR3 runs 17 residues. The CDR3 nucleotides are TGTGCCAGCAGTTTCGGACTTACTAGGTCACCCTACAATGAGCAGTTCTTC. Its translation: CASSFGLTRSPYNEQFF.

In this sample, this clone turned up once. The J gene is TRBJ1-2, the V gene TRBV30; D possibly corresponds to TRBD1 (6 bases). The CDR3 contains 13 residues. V lost 7 bases and J 4 bases, leaving 16 bases between the germline ends. Looked up from germline, CDR1 is GTSNPN and CDR2 is SVGIG (reference sequence). The CDR3 nucleotides read TGTGCCTTCTCCCTCCGGGACACCTATGGCTACACCTTC. It yields the protein CAFSLRDTYGYTF. The full variable domain, rest sourced from reference TRBV30 and TRBJ1-2, is SQTIHQWPATLVQPVGSPLSLECTVEGTSNPNLYWYRQAAGRGLQLLFYSVGIGQISSEVPQNLSASRPQDRQFILSSKKLLLSDSGFYLCAFSLRDTYGYTFGSGTRLTVV.

This clone was detected only a few times. The V gene is TRBV9, the J gene TRBJ2-2; 9 positions agree with TRBD2. This CDR3 comprises 16 residues. Germline CDR1 SGDLS, CDR2 YYNGEE. V shed 3 bases, J shed 5 bases, and the junction held 8 bases outside the gene matches. The CDR3 is CASSAIAGAQTGELFF. As DNA, the CDR3 is TGTGCCAGCAGCGCCATAGCGGGGGCCCAAACCGGGGAGCTGTTTTTT.

This clone was seen just once. The rearrangement joins TRBV27 to TRBJ2-1, with TRBD2 matching 11 bases. Germline CDR1 MNHEY, CDR2 SMNVEV (reference sequence). V dropped 2 bases and J dropped 0; count of bases not matched to a gene: 3. The CDR3 runs to 17 residues. DNA of the CDR3: TGTGCCAGCAGTTTAGGGACTAGCGGAAGCTCCTACAATGAGCAGTTCTTC. This sequence encodes CASSLGTSGSSYNEQFF.

The chain couples TRBV7-6 to TRBJ1-5, with 7 nucleotides matching TRBD1. V gave up 0 bases and J gave up 6 bases; unmatched junction bases: 5. CDR1 and CDR2 (germline): SGHVS, FNYEAQ. The length of the CDR3 is 15 residues. The CDR3 region is CASSLASGGPQPQHF. In nucleotides, the CDR3 is TGTGCCAGCAGCTTAGCCTCAGGGGGGCCTCAGCCCCAGCATTTT.

The chain couples TRBV10-1 to TRBJ2-7; D is perhaps TRBD1 or TRBD2 (5 bases each). CDR3 size: 14 residues. V was cut by 9 bases and J by 2 bases, with 17 bases left in between. Germline CDR1 reads WNHNN; CDR2 reads SYGVQD (reference sequence). The CDR3 region has the DNA TGCGCCAGACCCCCCGGGACGGACCCCTACGAGCAGTACTTC. Amino acid sequence: CARPPGTDPYEQYF.

This clone has a single count. CDR3 in DNA: TGTGCCAGCAGCTTGAATCAGGGGAGGGATGAAAAACTGTTTTTT. It is translated as CASSLNQGRDEKLFF. The chain joins TRBV5-4 to TRBJ1-4, with D possibly TRBD1 on 6 matching bases. The V end lost 1 base, the J end lost 6 bases, and 13 bases lay between the germline ends. The CDR3 has 15 residues. CDR1 and CDR2 (germline): SGHNT, YYREEE (reference sequence).